The rows below give T cell receptor beta chains drawn from one sample of a study of T cell responses to AZD1222 COVID-19 vaccine. Clones were sequenced by immunoSEQ multiplex PCR, and TCRdb holds only the in-frame ones, with some missing. The sample includes about 200,000 clones, 93% seen only once; the top ten take about 1%. The material was peripheral blood, obtained 28 days after the second AZD1222 dose. Every receptor here comes from an adult who received the AZD1222 COVID-19 vaccine. CDR3s include the opening cysteine and the closing phenylalanine or tryptophan. D genes are given only for firm matches. A row's size may be missing; if present it is once, few, many or a size class.

clone size: .
D gene: TRBD1
V gene: TRBV2
J gene: TRBJ1-2
CDR3 DNA: TGTGCCAGCAGGGGGACAGGGGGTGGCTACACCTTC
CDR3 protein: CASRGTGGGYTF

clone size: .
D gene: .
V gene: TRBV6-2/TRBV6-3
J gene: TRBJ2-3
CDR3 DNA: TGTGCCAGCAGCCTCGGGGGACCAGATACGCAGTATTTT
CDR3 protein: CASSLGGPDTQYF

clone size: .
D gene: .
V gene: TRBV9
J gene: TRBJ1-6
CDR3 DNA: TGTGCCAGCAGCGTAATGGGGGATCCTAATTCACCCCTCCACTTT
CDR3 protein: CASSVMGDPNSPLHF

clone size: .
D gene: .
V gene: TRBV2
J gene: TRBJ1-4
CDR3 DNA: TGTGCCAGCAGGGGAGAAAGACCTAATGAAAAACTGTTTTTT
CDR3 protein: CASRGERPNEKLFF

clone size: once
D gene: .
V gene: TRBV18
J gene: TRBJ2-3
CDR3 DNA: TGTGCCAGCTCACCGCGTACCGGGACTGGCATTTCAGATACGCAGTATTTT
CDR3 protein: CASSPRTGTGISDTQYF

clone size: .
D gene: .
V gene: TRBV5-1
J gene: TRBJ2-1
CDR3 DNA: TGCGCCAGCAGCACCGGGACCAAAAACAATGAGCAGTTCTTC
CDR3 protein: CASSTGTKNNEQFF

clone size: .
D gene: .
V gene: TRBV10-1
J gene: TRBJ2-5
CDR3 DNA: TGCGCCAGCAGCCCCGCCAGCCAAGAGACCCAGTACTTC
CDR3 protein: CASSPASQETQYF

clone size: .
D gene: TRBD1
V gene: TRBV5-1
J gene: TRBJ1-2
CDR3 DNA: TGCGCCAGCAGCTTTACAGGGGGCGAAGGGGGCTACACCTTC
CDR3 protein: CASSFTGGEGGYTF

clone size: .
D gene: .
V gene: TRBV12-3/TRBV12-4
J gene: TRBJ2-7
CDR3 DNA: TGTGCCAGCAGTTCACGCACCGTCTACGAGCAGTACTTC
CDR3 protein: CASSSRTVYEQYF

clone size: once
D gene: .
V gene: TRBV21-1
J gene: TRBJ1-2
CDR3 DNA: TGTGCCAGCCGCCCCCAGGGTGATCGGAATGGCTACACCTTC
CDR3 protein: CASRPQGDRNGYTF

clone size: .
D gene: .
V gene: TRBV19
J gene: TRBJ1-2
CDR3 DNA: TGTGCCAGTAGTTACCCAGGGAAGAACTATGGCTACACCTTC
CDR3 protein: CASSYPGKNYGYTF

clone size: .
D gene: .
V gene: TRBV5-1
J gene: TRBJ1-4
CDR3 DNA: TGCGCCAGCAGCACCCGACAGTCAACTAATGAAAAACTGTTTTTT
CDR3 protein: CASSTRQSTNEKLFF

clone size: .
D gene: .
V gene: TRBV12-5
J gene: TRBJ1-1
CDR3 DNA: TGTGCCAGTTGTGACTTAAGCGATCGAACTGAAGCTTTCTTT
CDR3 protein: CASCDLSDRTEAFF

clone size: .
D gene: .
V gene: TRBV6-5
J gene: TRBJ1-2
CDR3 DNA: TGTGCCAGCAGCCCGGACGGGAACTATGGCTACACCTTC
CDR3 protein: CASSPDGNYGYTF